This TCR beta chain was captured by sequencing in a study of shared clonotypes between healthy human individuals. For the study at large: The study used three CD4 naive, three CD4 memory, two CD8 naive and one CD8 memory plate per donor. Overall study findings and caveats: Across several donors, naive CD4 shared roughly 5%, naive CD8 around 3.8%, memory CD4 about 2.4%, memory CD8 0.35% to 0.5%. Clonotype sharing among donors likely depends on sequencing depth.

Generated by immunoSEQ multiplex PCR, the TCRdb table keeps only in-frame clones and is missing some. The sample yields hundreds of thousands of clones, around 73% seen once. This CDR3 has 15 amino acids. The V gene end was trimmed by 2 bases and the J gene end by 1 base; junction bases not matched to a gene: 4. Germline-derived CDR1 and CDR2 are MDHEN and SYDVKM. About this clone: The target antigen is unknown. In the same sample, other DNA sequences code for this CDR3.

Healthy and HIV-negative, the adult donors had no recent acute infections or vaccinations. The chain uses TRBV28 and TRBJ2-7, with 8 nucleotides matching TRBD1. What was sequenced was memory CD4+ T cells sorted from blood. Subset specified: CD45RA-negative fraction. This clonotype was sampled from a woman in her 30s in good health. The CDR3 DNA reads as TGTGCCAGCAGTTTAGGGGGGACAGGTTCCTACGAGCAGTACTTC. This codes for CASSLGGTGSYEQYF. The complete variable domain, with remaining parts taken from reference TRBV28 and TRBJ2-7, reads DVKVTQSSRYLVKRTGEKVFLECVQDMDHENMFWYRQDPGLGLRLIYFSYDVKMKEKGDIPEGYSVSREKKERFSLILESASTNQTSMYLCASSLGGTGSYEQYFGPGTRLTVT.